The clone carrying this T cell receptor beta chain was observed a few times. Its specificity is unknown. This record belongs to a study of blood T cells in healthy people across ages. Study-level results: Investigators treated diversity estimates from one million T cells as underestimates.

The V segment lost 2 bases and the J segment 7 bases; nucleotides outside the gene matches: 4. Germline values: CDR1 SGDLS, CDR2 YYNGEE. The CDR3 is 15 residues long. Alongside a J-beta primer mix, a sample-barcoded 5' primer served in a second PCR lasting roughly 7 to 11 cycles. Via MiXCR, TCRdb re-called the 5' RACE reads, giving one row per CDR3 protein. Among roughly 1.9 million distinct CDR3 sequences, roughly two fifths were seen once, and the ten largest hold about 21%. The TCR originated in a human donor in good health. The sequenced sample consisted of blood. The V and J genes are TRBV9 and TRBJ2-1, with 12 bases identical to TRBD2. For the CDR3, the DNA is TGTGCCAGCAGCGTGACACTAGCGGGGGGAAATGAGCAGTTCTTC. The encoded protein is CASSVTLAGGNEQFF.